Each of the 3 T cell receptor beta chains below was sequenced from the same sample in a study of T cells in localized non-small cell lung cancer. The protocol was immunoSEQ multiplex PCR, while the TCRdb copy is restricted to in-frame clones and leaves out a portion. The table records approximately 72,000 clones, 70% to 90% of them present only once. Material: peripheral blood, obtained before any cancer treatment. The receptors were gathered from a female donor aged 60 or older with stage I lung adenocarcinoma.

The V and J genes are TRBV4-1 and TRBJ2-1; 7 bases agree with TRBD1. The CDR3 covers 16 residues. CDR1 MGHRA and CDR2 YSYEKL come from the germline V gene. With 4 bases clipped from V and 0 bases from J, the junction kept 6 bases outside the gene matches. CDR3 DNA sequence: TGCGCCAGCAGCCCTGGACAGGTTTCCTCCTACAATGAGCAGTTCTTC. Its protein is CASSPGQVSSYNEQFF.

This sequence joins TRBV6-5 and TRBJ1-1, with 7 nucleotides matching TRBD1. The CDR3 runs to 14 residues. V gave up 6 bases and J gave up 6 bases; unmatched junction bases: 10. Germline values: CDR1 MNHEY, CDR2 SVGAGI. CDR3 sequence (DNA): TGTGCCAGCAGCCCGGACAGGAAGAGGGCTGAAGCTTTCTTT. Translation gives CASSPDRKRAEAFF.

The chain has TRBV7-8 and TRBJ2-7, with D uncertain. The CDR3 runs 15 residues. Trimming pared 4 bases from V and 7 bases from J, leaving 20 bases between. From germline, CDR1 is SGHVS and CDR2 FQNEAQ. The CDR3 loop reads CASSYSTFMEGEQYF. Here the CDR3 DNA reads TGTGCCAGCAGCTACAGCACATTCATGGAAGGGGAGCAGTACTTC.